This is a list of T cell receptor beta chains from one sample in a study of blood T cell repertoires in COVID-19. Profiling relied on immunoSEQ multiplex PCR, and the TCRdb table lists in-frame clones only, not all of them. The top ten hold about 2% of the sample, which has about 120,000 clones, approximately 87% seen once. Sequenced: peripheral blood. All receptors come from a woman in her fifties or sixties with acute or convalescent COVID-19. CDR3s include the opening cysteine and the closing phenylalanine or tryptophan. Clone size is shown for a subset of rows, as once, few, many or a class of expanded clone.

>TRBJ2-7|TRBV5-8|NA
CASSFPDGNEQYF
>TRBJ2-1|TRBV4-3|NA
CASSRGESGTTFSRSYNEQFF
>TRBJ2-3|TRBV18|NA
CASSPMTDTQYF
>TRBJ1-2|TRBV19|NA
CASSTGTATGLYGYTF
>TRBJ1-1|TRBV10-3|few
CATRMNTEAFF
>TRBJ1-1|TRBV5-8|NA
CASSLARGATEAFF
>TRBJ1-2|TRBV5-1|NA
CASSFTGTSYGYTF
>TRBJ2-2|TRBV7-2|NA
CASSRVRWNTGELFF
>TRBJ2-5|TRBV3-1/TRBV3-2|NA
CASSQGLAGASDETQYF
>TRBJ1-6|TRBV6-2/TRBV6-3|NA
CASSYHGIDGNSPLHF
>TRBJ2-5|TRBV7-9|few
CASSPIQGETQYF
>TRBJ1-4|TRBV5-4|NA
CASSLGGATNEKLFF
>TRBJ2-5|TRBV30|NA
CAWSVGQGPYF
>TRBJ1-4|TRBV12-5|NA
CASGGGPEKLFF
>TRBJ1-2|TRBV18|NA
CASSAGGSDYGYTF
>TRBJ1-2|TRBV21-1|NA
CASSKEEERGRGRPYGYTF
>TRBJ2-7|TRBV7-9|NA
CASSLGAGGRYEQYF